These T cell receptor beta chains were read from a single sample in a study of blood T cell repertoires in COVID-19. Sequenced by immunoSEQ multiplex PCR; TCRdb stores in-frame clones only, minus some. The data show roughly 160,000 clones, 85% seen once. Source material: peripheral blood. These receptor sequences come from a woman in her forties or fifties with COVID-19, enrolled during active disease. The CDR3 runs from the conserved cysteine through the conserved F or W.

V gene: TRBV19; J gene: TRBJ2-7; CDR3 protein: CASSFTGYEQYF
V gene: TRBV18; J gene: TRBJ2-1; CDR3 protein: CASSPGGFGNEQFF
V gene: TRBV24-1; J gene: TRBJ1-5; CDR3 protein: CATSETGMNQPQHF
V gene: TRBV6-2/TRBV6-3; J gene: TRBJ1-1; CDR3 protein: CASSYVGSTEAFF
V gene: TRBV3-1/TRBV3-2; J gene: TRBJ1-2; CDR3 protein: CASSLRGSEGYTF
V gene: TRBV5-1; J gene: TRBJ2-1; CDR3 protein: CASSYAQGYGNEQFF
V gene: TRBV9; J gene: TRBJ2-2; CDR3 protein: CASSAGSGGLRGTGELFF
V gene: TRBV6-5; J gene: TRBJ2-3; CDR3 protein: CASRDGGFGDTQYF
V gene: TRBV27; J gene: TRBJ2-5; CDR3 protein: CASREGQGVWETQYF
V gene: TRBV27; J gene: TRBJ1-2; CDR3 protein: CASSPAGLRANYGYTF
V gene: TRBV3-1/TRBV3-2; J gene: TRBJ2-5; CDR3 protein: CASSQDDHRGKTQYF
V gene: TRBV28; J gene: TRBJ2-5; CDR3 protein: CASSFGQGVKTQYF
V gene: TRBV7-2; J gene: TRBJ2-1; CDR3 protein: CASSITSGGASDEQFF
V gene: TRBV27; J gene: TRBJ2-4; CDR3 protein: CASSADTGGNIQYF
V gene: TRBV6-1; J gene: TRBJ1-4; CDR3 protein: CASSERGFNEKLFF
V gene: TRBV7-2; J gene: TRBJ2-2; CDR3 protein: CASSRDRQGANTGELFF
V gene: TRBV5-1; J gene: TRBJ2-3; CDR3 protein: CASSWEATLDTQYF
V gene: TRBV11-3; J gene: TRBJ2-7; CDR3 protein: CASSLDQGNEQYF
V gene: TRBV7-9; J gene: TRBJ2-1; CDR3 protein: CASSSGRGEQFF
V gene: TRBV19; J gene: TRBJ1-5; CDR3 protein: CASSEDRGTSNQPQHF
V gene: TRBV2; J gene: TRBJ2-1; CDR3 protein: CASSEGNRTLDNEQFF
V gene: TRBV6-1; J gene: TRBJ1-6; CDR3 protein: CASSETGGSPLHF
V gene: TRBV27; J gene: TRBJ1-4; CDR3 protein: CASSFLQGRGEKLFF
V gene: TRBV25-1; J gene: TRBJ1-2; CDR3 protein: CASSEVDRGRGYTF
V gene: TRBV6-2/TRBV6-3; J gene: TRBJ2-1; CDR3 protein: CASSPGGASYNEQFF
V gene: TRBV7-9; J gene: TRBJ2-5; CDR3 protein: CASSITGTGDQETQYF
V gene: TRBV3-1/TRBV3-2; J gene: TRBJ1-6; CDR3 protein: CASSHLRTGSSDNSPLHF
V gene: TRBV19; J gene: TRBJ1-2; CDR3 protein: CASSIPPGQAGYGYTF
V gene: TRBV19; J gene: TRBJ2-4; CDR3 protein: CASMGFVSGAKNIQYF
V gene: TRBV28; J gene: TRBJ1-4; CDR3 protein: CASSLQTTNEKLFF
V gene: TRBV28; J gene: TRBJ2-2; CDR3 protein: CASTTLQGMNTGELFF
V gene: TRBV18; J gene: TRBJ2-7; CDR3 protein: CASSPPGWSYEQYF
V gene: TRBV5-1; J gene: TRBJ2-7; CDR3 protein: CASRYTGGYEQYF
V gene: TRBV4-2; J gene: TRBJ2-3; CDR3 protein: CASSATPRAGGTDTQYF